What follows is one T cell receptor (beta chain) and its context. This CDR3 has 12 amino acids. Germline V gene lookup returns CDR1 SGHNT and CDR2 YYREEE (reference sequence). V lost 6 bases, J lost 3 bases, and 10 bases lay in between. The table came from immunoSEQ multiplex PCR; TCRdb's copy has only in-frame clones and leaves some out. The data hold roughly 60,000 clones, with approximately 86% observed a single time. The source of the sample is a study of OX40 agonist ivuxolimab in advanced cancers. Sequencing used CD4+ or CD8+ T cells sorted from blood, obtained in a trial of the OX40 agonist ivuxolimab. The chain carries TRBV5-4 and TRBJ2-7; D is unclear. The sequence came from an adult with an advanced solid tumor such as melanoma, head and neck, liver or kidney cancer. The CDR3 DNA sequence: TGTGCCAGCACCCCGATGGGCTACGAGCAGTACTTC. The encoded protein is CASTPMGYEQYF. The full variable domain, with the rest looked up from reference TRBV5-4 and TRBJ2-7, is ETGVTQSPTHLIKTRGQQVTLRCSSQSGHNTVSWYQQALGQGPQFIFQYYREEENGRGNFPPRFSGLQFPNYSSELNVNALELDDSALYLCASTPMGYEQYFGPGTRLTVT.